These T cell receptor beta chains were read from a single sample in a study of blood T cell repertoires in COVID-19. Sequenced by immunoSEQ multiplex PCR; TCRdb stores in-frame clones only, minus some. The top ten hold about 2.9% of the sample, which has 140,000 or so clones, 75% to 85% seen once. The material sequenced was peripheral blood. The receptors derive from a man in his forties or fifties with acute or convalescent COVID-19. Both conserved end residues are trimmed from each CDR3.

j_call | v_call | cdr3_aa
TRBJ1-1 | TRBV6-5 | ASSYTEGQGALEAF
TRBJ2-7 | TRBV28 | ASSLSRTGVGEQY
TRBJ1-2 | TRBV7-9 | ASSSEAGTGSYGYT
TRBJ1-3 | TRBV14 | ASSQVAGIVGNTIY
TRBJ1-2 | TRBV12-3/TRBV12-4 | ASRHRRLDGYT
TRBJ1-4 | TRBV25-1 | ASSEYQGQGNEKLF
TRBJ2-3 | TRBV19 | ASSVPGLAGGKKDTQY
TRBJ2-7 | TRBV11-2 | ASSPGTGPYEQY
TRBJ2-1 | TRBV5-1 | ASSLGGSGVSYNEQF
TRBJ2-2 | TRBV21-1 | ASSKQLAGGSNTGELF
TRBJ1-1 | TRBV6-5 | ASIKVGAGEAF
TRBJ2-2 | TRBV5-6 | ASSLGLAGGTGELF
TRBJ2-7 | TRBV29-1 | SAANSYEQY
TRBJ2-7 | TRBV5-1 | ASRQQGSESSYEQY
TRBJ2-1 | TRBV4-2 | ASSQDPSGGANEQF
TRBJ1-4 | TRBV5-5 | ASSLAPTNEKLF
TRBJ2-1 | TRBV7-3 | ASSLIASRTSYNEQF
TRBJ2-1 | TRBV27 | ASSLLAGGNEQF
TRBJ1-1 | TRBV30 | AWKGGMNTEAF
TRBJ1-1 | TRBV18 | ASSTEAGDTEAF
TRBJ2-7 | TRBV27 | ASSSTAIVEQY
TRBJ1-1 | TRBV6-6 | ASSEVGTEAF
TRBJ2-1 | TRBV14 | ASSQFQVFGEQF